A selection of T cell receptor beta chains follows, all from one sample in a study of T-cell memory formation after mild COVID-19. TCRdb redid the calling of the 5' RACE reads with MiXCR, one entry per CDR3 protein. The data contain approximately 500,000 distinct CDR3 sequences, nearly 25% of them singletons. Sequencing used PBMCs or a T cell subset sorted from them (not recorded which). The receptor set was obtained from an adult woman who had mild COVID-19 (a few samples of this study predate the infection). Cell type and time point are not known. The CDR3 runs from the conserved cysteine through the conserved F or W. D genes are given only for firm matches. Some rows have no size entry. The others give once, few or many, or a class for an expanded clone.

abundance: few; j_gene: TRBJ1-1; v_gene: TRBV3-1; d_gene: NA; CDR3nt: TGTGCCAGCAGCCAAGCGGGGGCAGGGAACACTGAAGCTTTCTTT; CDR3aa: CASSQAGAGNTEAFF
abundance: few; j_gene: TRBJ2-5; v_gene: TRBV5-1; d_gene: TRBD1; CDR3nt: TGCGCCAGCAGATCCGGGACAGCCAAAGAGACCCAGTACTTC; CDR3aa: CASRSGTAKETQYF
abundance: few; j_gene: TRBJ1-1; v_gene: TRBV25-1; d_gene: TRBD1; CDR3nt: TGTGCCAGCAGTCAGAGCGTAGGCAGGGGGGGTATGAACACTGAAGCTTTCTTT; CDR3aa: CASSQSVGRGGMNTEAFF
abundance: few; j_gene: TRBJ2-3; v_gene: TRBV15; d_gene: NA; CDR3nt: TGTGCCACCAGCCAATATGGAGGGCAGGGGAATACGAGGACAGATACGCAGTATTTT; CDR3aa: CATSQYGGQGNTRTDTQYF
abundance: few; j_gene: TRBJ2-1; v_gene: TRBV11-2; d_gene: TRBD1; CDR3nt: TGTGCCAGCAGCTCCCTCCGGGACAGGGTTGGCGAGCAGTTCTTC; CDR3aa: CASSSLRDRVGEQFF
abundance: once; j_gene: TRBJ2-2; v_gene: TRBV20-1; d_gene: TRBD1; CDR3nt: TGCAGTGCGCACAGACAGGGAAGAGGCGGGGAGCTGTTTTTT; CDR3aa: CSAHRQGRGGELFF
abundance: NA; j_gene: TRBJ1-1; v_gene: TRBV3-1; d_gene: NA; CDR3nt: TGTGCCAGCAGTTTAATTGGGACGAACACTGAAGCTTTCTTT; CDR3aa: CASSLIGTNTEAFF
abundance: few; j_gene: TRBJ2-7; v_gene: TRBV28; d_gene: TRBD1; CDR3nt: TGTGCCAGCAGATCTCCAGGGACAGGGAAATACGAGCAGTACTTC; CDR3aa: CASRSPGTGKYEQYF
abundance: few; j_gene: TRBJ2-1; v_gene: TRBV6-5; d_gene: NA; CDR3nt: TGTGCCAGCACGAGGGCTTCTGGAAATGAGCAGTTCTTC; CDR3aa: CASTRASGNEQFF
abundance: NA; j_gene: TRBJ2-1; v_gene: TRBV7-9; d_gene: NA; CDR3nt: TGTGCCAGCAGCTTAGCAGGATCGGTCGGTGGGGGGCAGTTCTTC; CDR3aa: CASSLAGSVGGGQFF
abundance: NA; j_gene: TRBJ1-1; v_gene: TRBV6-2/TRBV6-3; d_gene: NA; CDR3nt: TGTGCCAGCAGTTACCCCATGGTGGGGGCGAACACTGAAGCTTTCTTT; CDR3aa: CASSYPMVGANTEAFF
abundance: few; j_gene: TRBJ2-5; v_gene: TRBV7-6; d_gene: NA; CDR3nt: TGTGCCAGCAGAACGAGGGGCGCAGAGACCCAGTACTTC; CDR3aa: CASRTRGAETQYF
abundance: NA; j_gene: TRBJ1-1; v_gene: TRBV4-1; d_gene: NA; CDR3nt: TGCGCCAGCAGCCGATCGGACGTGAACACTGAAGCTTTCTTT; CDR3aa: CASSRSDVNTEAFF
abundance: NA; j_gene: TRBJ2-2; v_gene: TRBV12-3/TRBV12-4; d_gene: TRBD1; CDR3nt: TGTGCCAGCAGCAACTCCGGGACAGAGTACACCGGGGAGCTGTTTTTT; CDR3aa: CASSNSGTEYTGELFF
abundance: NA; j_gene: TRBJ1-1; v_gene: TRBV27; d_gene: NA; CDR3nt: TGTGCCAGCAGTTTCCGGGGGGTCGGTATGAACACTGAAGCTTTCTTT; CDR3aa: CASSFRGVGMNTEAFF
abundance: NA; j_gene: TRBJ2-7; v_gene: TRBV5-5; d_gene: TRBD2; CDR3nt: TGTGCCAGCAGCCGGGGAGCGGGGCACGAGCAGTACTTC; CDR3aa: CASSRGAGHEQYF